These T cell receptor beta chains were read from a single sample in a study of blood T cell repertoires in COVID-19. This table comes from immunoSEQ multiplex PCR, and its TCRdb copy is limited to in-frame clones, with some not included. The sample yields 60,000 to 80,000 clones, 80% to 95% seen once. Source material: peripheral blood. The source of these receptors is a human donor in a cohort sampled during active COVID-19. CDR3s include the opening cysteine and the closing phenylalanine or tryptophan. Each record gives: clone size, J gene, D gene, V gene, CDR3 protein, CDR3 DNA. The D gene is left open where the match is weak. Clone sizes are given selectively: once, few, many, or a class where the clone is expanded.

- TRBJ2-5 - TRBV11-2 CASSTSRVNIQETQYF TGTGCCAGCAGCACCTCCAGGGTGAACATCCAAGAGACCCAGTACTTC
- TRBJ1-3 - TRBV10-3 CAISGGSEAGNTIYF TGTGCCATCAGTGGGGGCAGCGAGGCTGGAAACACCATATATTTT
- TRBJ2-3 TRBD2 TRBV11-2 CASSLILQRDTDTQYF TGTGCCAGCAGCTTAATCCTACAGCGGGATACAGATACGCAGTATTTT
- TRBJ1-5 - TRBV2 CASSDSGALSNQPQHF TGTGCCAGCAGCGACTCAGGGGCTCTCAGCAATCAGCCCCAGCATTTT
- TRBJ2-3 - TRBV5-1 CASSLEGVTDTQYF TGCGCCAGCAGCTTGGAGGGGGTCACAGATACGCAGTATTTT
- TRBJ1-5 TRBD1 TRBV10-3 CAISSFPGTGDNQPQHF TGTGCCATCAGCTCATTCCCCGGGACAGGGGACAATCAGCCCCAGCATTTT
- TRBJ2-5 TRBD1 TRBV2 CASRGVGTEFRETQYF TGTGCCAGCAGGGGGGTGGGGACAGAGTTCAGGGAGACCCAGTACTTC
- TRBJ2-3 - TRBV7-3 CASSRGYTYTDTQYF TGTGCCAGCAGCCGGGGGTATACCTACACAGATACGCAGTATTTT
- TRBJ2-3 TRBD2 TRBV5-1 CASSLAGSTDTQYF TGCGCCAGCAGCTTAGCGGGAAGCACAGATACGCAGTATTTT
- TRBJ2-1 TRBD2 TRBV6-1 CASSVGSGGTYNEQFF TGTGCCAGCAGTGTTGGTAGCGGGGGGACCTACAATGAGCAGTTCTTC
- TRBJ1-2 TRBD1 TRBV4-1 CASSQLGTDLTNGYTF TGCGCCAGCAGCCAACTCGGGACAGACCTAACTAATGGCTACACCTTC
- TRBJ1-3 - TRBV28 CASTWRSSGNTIYF TGTGCCAGCACCTGGCGGAGCTCTGGAAACACCATATATTTT
- TRBJ2-5 - TRBV6-1 CASSEFGTGDEDETQYF TGTGCCAGCAGTGAATTCGGTACGGGGGACGAGGATGAGACCCAGTACTTC
- TRBJ1-1 - TRBV29-1 CSVEARANTEAFF TGCAGCGTTGAAGCCCGAGCTAACACTGAAGCTTTCTTT
- TRBJ1-3 - TRBV2 CAIRENTIYF TGTGCCATACGGGAAAACACCATATATTTT
- TRBJ2-1 TRBD2 TRBV7-8 CASRSTPSGSYNEQFF TGTGCCAGCAGATCGACCCCTAGCGGGTCCTACAATGAGCAGTTCTTC
- TRBJ2-4 - TRBV5-1 CASSPGGIFDIQYF TGCGCCAGCAGCCCAGGAGGGATTTTCGACATTCAGTACTTC
- TRBJ2-1 - TRBV15 CATSRDGGTLGFF TGTGCCACCAGCAGAGATGGGGGGACCCTCGGGTTCTTC
- TRBJ2-5 TRBD2 TRBV30 CAWSVIAGGIQETQYF TGTGCCTGGAGTGTAATCGCGGGGGGGATCCAAGAGACCCAGTACTTC
once TRBJ2-3 TRBD2 TRBV6-6 CATSLGGSTDTQYF TGTGCCACCTCCTTGGGGGGGAGCACAGATACGCAGTATTTT
- TRBJ1-3 - TRBV18 CASSPETGTGAIYF TGTGCCAGCTCACCAGAAACCGGGACGGGGGCCATATATTTT
- TRBJ2-3 - TRBV7-9 CASRLDRTDTQYF TGTGCCAGCAGATTAGACAGGACAGATACGCAGTATTTT
- TRBJ2-1 TRBD2 TRBV7-2 CASRSLAGGTNEQFF TGTGCCAGCAGATCCCTAGCGGGGGGGACAAATGAGCAGTTCTTC
- TRBJ2-7 - TRBV4-2 CASSSTGRGGVGEQYF TGTGCCAGCAGCTCCACCGGTCGAGGGGGGGTGGGGGAGCAGTACTTC
- TRBJ1-1 - TRBV5-1 CASSLTGQRNTEAFF TGCGCCAGCAGCTTAACAGGACAGAGAAACACTGAAGCTTTCTTT
once TRBJ2-1 TRBD2 TRBV12-5 CASGWASGSSNEQFF TGTGCTAGTGGTTGGGCTAGCGGGAGTAGTAATGAGCAGTTCTTC
- TRBJ2-3 TRBD2 TRBV6-4 CASSDGAGGPDTQYF TGTGCCAGCAGTGATGGTGCGGGAGGGCCAGATACGCAGTATTTT
- TRBJ2-3 - TRBV7-8 CASSHGEDTQYF TGTGCCAGCAGCCACGGGGAGGATACGCAGTATTTT
- TRBJ1-2 - TRBV4-1 CASSQGQVPSRLDGYTF TGCGCCAGCAGCCAAGGTCAGGTCCCTTCCCGTCTGGATGGCTACACCTTC
- TRBJ2-2 - TRBV5-5 CASSLVATTNTGELFF TGTGCCAGCAGCTTGGTCGCGACAACGAACACCGGGGAGCTGTTTTTT
- TRBJ2-1 TRBD2 TRBV11-3 CASSLTAGGSRDEQFF TGTGCCAGCAGCTTAACGGCGGGAGGGTCCCGGGATGAGCAGTTCTTC
- TRBJ2-1 - TRBV19 CASRGNDDEQFF TGTGCCAGTAGGGGCAACGACGATGAGCAGTTCTTC
- TRBJ1-6 TRBD1 TRBV28 CASSPLGETGGNSPLHF TGTGCCAGCAGCCCCTTGGGAGAAACAGGGGGCAATTCACCCCTCCACTTT
- TRBJ2-7 TRBD2 TRBV6-5 CASTRSGSVPYEQYF TGTGCCAGCACGAGAAGCGGGAGTGTTCCCTACGAGCAGTACTTC
- TRBJ1-2 - TRBV7-9 CASSPIQGSFAYGYTF TGTGCCAGCTCCCCGATCCAGGGCAGTTTCGCCTATGGCTACACCTTC
- TRBJ1-2 TRBD1 TRBV7-6 CASNKLSGQISGYTF TGTGCCAGCAACAAACTGTCGGGACAGATTAGCGGCTACACCTTC
- TRBJ2-7 - TRBV7-2 CASSLATSSYEQYF TGTGCCAGCAGCTTAGCCACTAGCTCCTACGAGCAGTACTTC
once TRBJ2-1 - TRBV7-9 CASSLRTGDEQFF TGTGCCAGCAGCTTACGAACGGGAGATGAGCAGTTCTTC
- TRBJ2-5 TRBD1 TRBV7-2 CASSLGTGYETQYF TGTGCCAGCAGCTTAGGGACAGGGTATGAGACCCAGTACTTC
- TRBJ1-1 - TRBV4-1 CASSQDRGARTEAFF TGCGCCAGCAGCCAAGATCGGGGGGCGAGGACTGAAGCTTTCTTT
- TRBJ1-2 - TRBV7-2 CASSFSGISYGYTF TGTGCCAGCAGTTTTTCAGGTATCTCGTATGGCTACACCTTC
- TRBJ2-1 - TRBV4-3 CASSQERGGGEQFF TGCGCCAGCAGCCAAGAACGAGGCGGAGGTGAGCAGTTCTTC
once TRBJ1-2 - TRBV5-1 CASSLAGDGGYTF TGCGCCAGCAGCTTGGCCGGGGATGGTGGCTACACCTTC
- TRBJ2-7 - TRBV11-2 CASSTYTGAYEQYF TGTGCCAGCAGCACATACACCGGGGCCTACGAGCAGTACTTC
large TRBJ1-1 - TRBV11-2 CASSLGLFGEAFF TGTGCCAGCAGCTTAGGCTTGTTCGGTGAAGCTTTCTTT
- TRBJ1-1 - TRBV28 CATALRPNTEAFF TGTGCCACCGCCCTCAGGCCAAACACTGAAGCTTTCTTT
- TRBJ2-1 TRBD2 TRBV28 CASSTLVERGWNEQFF TGTGCCAGCAGCACCTTAGTCGAGCGGGGGTGGAATGAGCAGTTCTTC
- TRBJ2-7 - TRBV5-6 CASSLGGLYYEQYF TGTGCCAGCAGCTTGGGGGGACTTTACTACGAGCAGTACTTC
- TRBJ2-3 TRBD1 TRBV5-1 CASRQGQGRNTQYF TGCGCCAGCAGGCAGGGACAGGGACGGAATACGCAGTATTTT
- TRBJ1-2 TRBD1 TRBV9 CASSATAGTALYGYTF TGTGCCAGCAGCGCCACGGCCGGGACAGCCCTGTATGGCTACACCTTC
- TRBJ1-2 TRBD1 TRBV28 CASSYRDRPIYGYTF TGTGCCAGCAGTTACCGGGACAGGCCAATCTATGGCTACACCTTC
- TRBJ2-3 TRBD2 TRBV4-1 CASSRSTSGGGKDTQYF TGCGCCAGCAGCCGATCGACTAGCGGGGGGGGTAAAGATACGCAGTATTTT
- TRBJ1-5 - TRBV19 CASSIPPRSAYPSNQPQHF TGTGCCAGTAGTATCCCGCCGAGGAGTGCATATCCGAGCAATCAGCCCCAGCATTTT
- TRBJ2-5 - TRBV11-1 CASRTGQTQYF TGTGCCAGCAGGACAGGTCAGACCCAGTACTTC
once TRBJ1-5 - TRBV18 CASSPGRESSQPQHF TGTGCCAGCTCACCCGGCAGGGAAAGCAGTCAGCCCCAGCATTTT
- TRBJ2-1 TRBD2 TRBV5-1 CASSLRTSGGLNEQFF TGCGCCAGCAGCCTCCGGACTAGCGGGGGGTTAAATGAGCAGTTCTTC